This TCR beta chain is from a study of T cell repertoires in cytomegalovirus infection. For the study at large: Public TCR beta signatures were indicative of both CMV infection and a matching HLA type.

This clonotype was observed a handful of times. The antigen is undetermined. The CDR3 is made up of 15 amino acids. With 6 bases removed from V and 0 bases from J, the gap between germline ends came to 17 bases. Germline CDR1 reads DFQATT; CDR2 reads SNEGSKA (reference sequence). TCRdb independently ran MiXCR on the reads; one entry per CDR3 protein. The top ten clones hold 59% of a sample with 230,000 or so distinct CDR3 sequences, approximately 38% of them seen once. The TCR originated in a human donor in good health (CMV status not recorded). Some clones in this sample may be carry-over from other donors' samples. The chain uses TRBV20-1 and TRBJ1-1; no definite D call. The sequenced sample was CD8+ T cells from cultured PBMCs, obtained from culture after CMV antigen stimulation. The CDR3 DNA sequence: TGCAGTGCCGAGGCATCGGGCGTTATGAACACTGAAGCTTTCTTT. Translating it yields CSAEASGVMNTEAFF.